This T cell receptor beta chain was found in a study of control samples from healthy donors and cancer patients. Sequencing used immunoSEQ multiplex PCR; TCRdb keeps in-frame clones, though not all of them. The sample consists of roughly 59,000 clones, 92% of them appearing once. The clonotype originates from a man between 40 and 49 years old with colorectal cancer. The material sequenced was PBMCs.

CDR3 sequence: CASSLDRGDTDTQYF. The CDR3, as DNA: TGCGCCAGCAGCTTGGATCGGGGTGACACAGATACGCAGTATTTT. The chain is built from TRBV5-1 and TRBJ2-3; D may be TRBD2 (5 bases). V lost 0 bases and J lost 2, with 10 bases in between. The CDR3 totals 15 residues. The germline V gene has CDR1 SGHRS and CDR2 YFSETQ.